The source of this T cell receptor beta chain is a study of shared clonotypes between healthy human individuals. Using immunoSEQ multiplex PCR, the repertoire was profiled, and TCRdb retains in-frame clones only, with some absent. The sample gives 1.4 million or so clones, 98% of which show up once; approximately 0.4% is in the top ten. Study-wide results and limits: Naive subsets typically showed greater estimated richness than memory subsets. Tissues were not sampled, only blood, and their repertoires likely differ.

Note on this clone: The target antigen is unknown.

V lost 5 bases and J lost 6, with 15 bases in between. Germline V lookup: CDR1 SGDLS, CDR2 YYNGEE. The CDR3 totals 14 residues. The sample was naive CD4+ T cells sorted from blood. The subset here: CD45RA+ positively selected. The chain employs TRBV9 and TRBJ1-5, with a possible D match to TRBD1 (6 bases). This TCR came from a man aged 25 to 40 in good health. CDR3 nucleotides: TGTGCCAGCAGTCTGGGGGCGGAGGGTCAGCCCCAGCATTTT. Protein sequence: CASSLGAEGQPQHF.